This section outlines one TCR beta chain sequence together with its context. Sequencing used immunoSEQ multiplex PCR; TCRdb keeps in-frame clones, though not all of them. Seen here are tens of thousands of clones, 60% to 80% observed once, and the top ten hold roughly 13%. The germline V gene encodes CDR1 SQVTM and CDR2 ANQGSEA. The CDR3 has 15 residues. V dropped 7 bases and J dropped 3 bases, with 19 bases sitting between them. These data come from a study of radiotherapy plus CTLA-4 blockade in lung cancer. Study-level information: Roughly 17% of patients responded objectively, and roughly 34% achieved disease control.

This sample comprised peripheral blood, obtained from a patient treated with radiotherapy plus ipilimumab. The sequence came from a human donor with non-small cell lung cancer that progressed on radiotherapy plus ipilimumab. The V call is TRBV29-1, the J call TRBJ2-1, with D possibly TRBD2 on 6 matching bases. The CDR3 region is CSARLVRAYYNEQFF. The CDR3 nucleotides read TGCAGCGCGCGACTAGTCCGGGCTTACTACAATGAGCAGTTCTTC.